Below are 32 T cell receptor beta chains sequenced from a single sample in a study of T-cell reconstitution after alpha-beta-depleted transplantation in children (dated by TCRdb to the mid-2010s). The label giving this sample's treatment or condition can be read as: allogeneic hematopoietic cell transplantation with graft depleted of TCRalphabeta T cells and CD19 B cells. The library was obtained by PCR. For sequencing, an Illumina HiSeq 2500 was employed. TCR library preparation used molecular barcoding, with unique molecular identifiers applied to normalize quantification of the TCRbeta repertoire. TCRdb passed the public sequencing reads through fastp at Q25 and MiXCR, retaining productive beta sequences. Each entry is one CDR3 protein sequence, shown with its most common DNA and genes. For this sample the table gives approximately 630,000 distinct CDR3 sequences, of which about 12% were detected only once. Around 0.8% of the sample belongs to the ten largest clones.

Specimen: PBMCs, collected before TCRalphabeta/CD19-depleted stem cell transplant. These receptors originate from a girl aged 2 to 10 with congenital amegakaryocytic thrombocytopenia, due to receive a stem cell transplant.

This clonotype was seen a handful of times. This rearrangement joins TRBV6-2 or TRBV6-3 to TRBJ2-7; D is perhaps TRBD2 (6 bases). Trimming pared 7 bases from V and 3 bases from J, leaving 13 bases between. The CDR3 runs to 13 residues. Germline CDR1 reads MNHEY; CDR2 reads SVGEGT. The CDR3, as DNA: TGTGCCAGCAAGCCGGCGGGATTCTACGAGCAGTACTTC. Translating gives CASKPAGFYEQYF.

This chain joins TRBV5-1 and TRBJ2-2; TRBD1 might be the D (5 bases). This CDR3 spans 15 amino acids. The V end was cut by 4 bases, the J end by 3 bases, with 13 bases between. Germline CDR1 SGHRS, CDR2 YFSETQ. The CDR3 nucleotides are TGCGCCAGCAGCCTATTCACAGGATACACCGGGGAGCTGTTTTTT. It specifies CASSLFTGYTGELFF. Together with reference TRBV5-1 and TRBJ2-2, the CDR3 gives the full variable domain: KAGVTQTPRYLIKTRGQQVTLSCSPISGHRSVSWYQQTPGQGLQFLFEYFSETQRNKGNFPGRFSGRQFSNSRSEMNVSTLELGDSALYLCASSLFTGYTGELFFGEGSRLTVL.

Many counts were recorded for this clonotype. The chain has TRBV12-3 or TRBV12-4 and TRBJ2-1; D ambiguous. CDR3 size: 12 residues. V was trimmed by 7 bases and J by 0 bases, leaving 4 bases between them. Written as DNA, the CDR3 is TGTGCCAGCACCAACTCCTACAATGAGCAGTTCTTC. This sequence encodes CASTNSYNEQFF.

In this sample, this clonotype turned up many times. The chain has TRBV4-2 and TRBJ1-1; D not certain. The length of the CDR3 is 13 residues. The germline CDR1 and CDR2 sequences are LGHNA and YNFKEQ. The V end was cut by 0 bases, the J end by 6 bases, with 8 bases between. The CDR3 sequence is CASSQETAAEAFF. Here the CDR3 DNA reads TGTGCCAGCAGCCAAGAAACAGCAGCTGAAGCTTTCTTT.

This clonotype was picked up a small number of times. The chain combines TRBV3-1 with TRBJ2-5; D gene unclear. V gave up 0 bases and J gave up 2 bases, with 7 bases separating them. CDR3 length: 14 residues. Germline V gives CDR1 LGHDT, CDR2 YNNKEL (reference sequence). The CDR3 DNA sequence: TGTGCCAGCAGCCAAGAAGTAGGTCAAGAGACCCAGTACTTC. This encodes CASSQEVGQETQYF.

This chain connects TRBV12-3 or TRBV12-4 to TRBJ2-5, with D uncertain. V was clipped by 7 bases and J by 0 bases, with 12 bases between them. CDR3 size: 14 residues. CDR3 protein: CASTQRIYQETQYF. CDR3 nucleotide sequence: TGTGCCAGCACCCAAAGAATTTACCAAGAGACCCAGTACTTC.

In this sample, this clonotype turned up many times. The rearrangement joins TRBV20-1 to TRBJ2-3; D gene uncertain. The germline gives CDR1 DFQATT, CDR2 SNEGSKA (reference sequence). Trimming shortened V by 0 bases and J by 6 bases, and 16 bases separated the two germline ends. This CDR3 has 15 amino acids. CDR3 loop: CSARDMYTGGDTQYF. In DNA form, the CDR3 reads TGCAGTGCTAGAGATATGTACACCGGTGGGGATACGCAGTATTTT.

This clonotype was recorded a few times. V and J are TRBV20-1 and TRBJ2-3; D ambiguous. Germline CDR1 is DFQATT and CDR2 is SNEGSKA (reference sequence). V shed 3 bases and J shed 2 bases, with 6 bases lying between them. This CDR3 is built from 12 residues. The CDR3 spells CSASVATDTQYF. The CDR3 nucleotides are TGCAGTGCTAGCGTGGCCACAGATACGCAGTATTTT.

This clonotype appeared once. This rearrangement joins TRBV20-1 to TRBJ2-1; 8 nucleotides align to TRBD2. Trimming removed 4 bases from V and 2 bases from J; junction bases left unmatched: 7. The CDR3 runs 15 residues. Germline V gene sequence: CDR1 DFQATT, CDR2 SNEGSKA (reference sequence). The CDR3 is CSAMYSGITYNEQFF. As DNA, the CDR3 is TGCAGTGCTATGTATAGCGGGATCACCTACAATGAGCAGTTCTTC.

Only a few counts were recorded for this clonotype. The rearrangement uses TRBV2 and TRBJ1-3; weak D call: TRBD1 (5 bases). Between the trimmed V and J ends, which lost 2 bases and 0 bases, there was a span of 17 bases. The CDR3 sequence is 18 residues long. The germline gives CDR1 SNHLY, CDR2 FYNNEI. The CDR3 sequence: CASSEWGFGRSSGNTIYF. The DNA of the CDR3 is TGTGCCAGCAGTGAATGGGGGTTTGGAAGGAGCTCTGGAAACACCATATATTTT.

The chain couples TRBV20-1 to TRBJ2-1, with 7 bases fitting TRBD2. Per the germline V gene, CDR1 is DFQATT and CDR2 is SNEGSKA (reference sequence). Trimming cost V 5 bases and J 10 bases; bases outside gene matches: 14. CDR3 size: 14 residues. The CDR3 DNA reads as TGCAGTGCTCACACTAGCGAACGCCTTGGGGAGCAGTTCTTC. This encodes CSAHTSERLGEQFF.

The chain has TRBV6-5 and TRBJ1-1; D call uncertain. Trimming shortened V by 4 bases and J by 3 bases, and 18 bases separated the two germline ends. Germline CDR1 is MNHEY and CDR2 is SVGAGI. The CDR3 is made up of 16 amino acids. The CDR3 nucleotides read TGTGCCAGCAGTTTAGGTCGCTGGATGAGGGACACTGAAGCTTTCTTT. It codes for CASSLGRWMRDTEAFF.

This clonotype was found many times. This rearrangement joins TRBV29-1 to TRBJ2-1; TRBD2 agrees at 10 bases. Germline lookup yields CDR1 SQVTM and CDR2 ANQGSEA. Trimming removed 7 bases from V and 7 bases from J; junction bases left unmatched: 7. CDR3 size: 13 residues. CDR3 bases: TGCAGCGGTCTAGCGGGAGATAGGAATGAGCAGTTCTTC. Translated, it gives CSGLAGDRNEQFF.

Comment on this clonotype: Mismatch with germline at one junction end may stem from a read error. The rearrangement links TRBV19 to TRBJ2-5; perhaps TRBD1 as D (5 bases). Germline CDR1 and CDR2: LNHDA and SQIVND (reference sequence). The CDR3 is 16 amino acids. The CDR3 nucleotides read TGTGCCAGTAGTATATTAGGGGTGGACATCCAAGAGACCCGGTACTTC. It specifies CASSILGVDIQETRYF.

This clonotype was seen at least ten times. This chain uses TRBV7-8 with TRBJ2-1, with no clear D. Trimming shortened V by 3 bases and J by 15 bases, and 18 bases separated the two germline ends. Germline V gene data show CDR1 as SGHVS and CDR2 as FQNEAQ. This CDR3 contains 13 residues. The CDR3, as DNA: TGTGCCAGCAGCTTTGACACTTCGGTTTCCCGGTTCTTC. Its translation is CASSFDTSVSRFF.

This clonotype was counted ten times or more. The rearrangement links TRBV12-3 or TRBV12-4 to TRBJ1-1, with D possibly TRBD1 on 5 matching bases. The CDR3 has 16 amino acids. The V end was cut by 4 bases, the J end by 4 bases, with 19 bases between. The CDR3 spells CASSYRARGRGTEAFF. Written as DNA, the CDR3 is TGTGCCAGCAGTTACCGGGCTCGGGGACGCGGCACTGAAGCTTTCTTT.

The sample holds many counts of this clonotype. The V gene is TRBV20-1, the J gene TRBJ2-3; D gene unclear. V lost 3 bases and J lost 0, with 10 bases in between. The CDR3 is 14 amino acids. Germline V gene sequence: CDR1 DFQATT, CDR2 SNEGSKA (reference sequence). The CDR3 protein is CSASSGPSTDTQYF. CDR3 coding DNA: TGCAGTGCTAGCTCGGGCCCTAGCACAGATACGCAGTATTTT.

Many counts were recorded for this clonotype. J is TRBJ2-1 and V is TRBV20-1, with 7 bases matching TRBD2. Germline-derived CDR1 and CDR2 are DFQATT and SNEGSKA (reference sequence). V shed 5 bases and J 4 bases; nucleotides not matched to a gene: 8. The CDR3 extends over 14 amino acids. CDR3 amino acids: CSAPARGGYNEQFF. CDR3 sequence (DNA): TGCAGTGCTCCCGCTCGGGGAGGGTACAATGAGCAGTTCTTC.

The table lists this clonotype with many counts. The rearrangement joins TRBV7-6 to TRBJ2-1; D is undetermined. The CDR3 spans 11 residues. CDR1 and CDR2 (germline): SGHVS, FNYEAQ. V shed 5 bases and J shed 8 bases, with 7 bases lying between them. The CDR3 protein is CASSNDYEQFF. For the CDR3, the DNA is TGTGCCAGCAGCAATGACTATGAGCAGTTCTTC. Looking up the rest from reference TRBV7-6 and TRBJ2-1 gives the full variable domain: GAGVSQSPRYKVTKRGQDVALRCDPISGHVSLYWYRQALGQGPEFLTYFNYEAQQDKSGLPNDRFSAERPEGSISTLTIQRTEQRDSAMYRCASSNDYEQFFGPGTRLTVL.

This clonotype was counted between two and nine times. The rearrangement joins TRBV12-3 or TRBV12-4 to TRBJ2-5; 9 bases match TRBD1. The junction had 7 bases not matched to a gene; V was cut back by 6 bases and J by 5 bases. This CDR3 has 14 amino acids. The CDR3 loop reads CASSRDRVWETQYF. DNA for the CDR3: TGTGCCAGCAGCCGGGACAGGGTTTGGGAGACCCAGTACTTC.

This chain connects TRBV12-3 or TRBV12-4 to TRBJ1-5; 7 bases map to TRBD1. The trim removed 9 bases at V and 7 bases at J, leaving 12 bases unmatched. This CDR3 comprises 14 residues. This CDR3 reads CASHKGDSGQPQHF. The CDR3 DNA sequence: TGTGCCAGTCATAAGGGGGACAGCGGACAGCCCCAGCATTTT.

This clonotype was detected ten times or more. This chain uses TRBV18 with TRBJ1-5; D is undetermined. The CDR3 runs to 15 residues. V dropped 2 bases and J dropped 5 bases, with 13 bases sitting between them. CDR1 is KGHSH and CDR2 is LQKENI in the germline V gene. The CDR3 sequence: CASSPVTAYDQPQHF. The CDR3 nucleotides read TGTGCCAGCTCACCAGTGACTGCCTACGATCAGCCCCAGCATTTT.

This clonotype was seen at least ten times. The chain links TRBV3-1 to TRBJ2-7, with 16 positions matching TRBD2. The CDR3 sequence is 19 residues long. From germline, CDR1 is LGHDT and CDR2 YNNKEL (reference sequence). J gave up 3 bases and V 5 bases, and 13 bases lay outside the gene matches. The CDR3 loop is CASSGTEPGLAGGNYEQYF. Here the CDR3 DNA reads TGTGCCAGCAGCGGTACTGAACCGGGACTAGCGGGAGGGAACTACGAGCAGTACTTC.

This clonotype was counted at least ten times. The chain combines TRBV7-6 with TRBJ1-1, with D perhaps TRBD1 (5 bases). With 8 bases removed from V and 0 bases from J, the gap between germline ends came to 22 bases. This CDR3 is built from 17 residues. Germline CDR1 reads SGHVS; CDR2 reads FNYEAQ. The CDR3 nucleotides are TGTGCCAGCGTACGGCGGGGAGGGGTTGTCATGAACACTGAAGCTTTCTTT. This gives the protein CASVRRGGVVMNTEAFF.

This chain joins TRBV6-5 and TRBJ1-1; D remains unclear. The V end was cut by 0 bases, the J end by 5 bases, with 7 bases between. Germline values: CDR1 MNHEY, CDR2 SVGAGI. The CDR3 totals 13 residues. The CDR3 DNA reads TGTGCCAGCAGTTACTCGACACAGACTGAAGCTTTCTTT. This translates into CASSYSTQTEAFF.

In this sample, this clonotype turned up many times. This chain links TRBV20-1 with TRBJ2-4; D unclear. CDR1 is DFQATT and CDR2 is SNEGSKA in the germline V gene (reference sequence). V was clipped by 0 bases and J by 5 bases, with 5 bases between them. The CDR3 extends over 12 amino acids. CDR3 sequence: CSARDMENIQYF. CDR3 DNA: TGCAGTGCTAGAGATATGGAAAACATTCAGTACTTC.

This clonotype was detected many times. The chain joins TRBV5-1 to TRBJ2-3, with 8 bases fitting TRBD2. Germline assignment: CDR1 SGHRS and CDR2 YFSETQ. The CDR3 length is 20 residues. Trimming at V came to 0 bases and at J to 4 bases, leaving 19 bases not matched to a gene. Here the CDR3 DNA reads TGCGCCAGCAGCTTGGAGGGGTCCGGGAGCGGGAGAGGATGGGCAGATACGCAGTATTTT. Its translation: CASSLEGSGSGRGWADTQYF.

This clonotype showed up just a few times. The CDR3 DNA reads as TGTGCCAGCAGCGCTCCCGGGACAGTTACGATGAACACTGAAGCTTTCTTT. Its translation is CASSAPGTVTMNTEAFF. The chain has TRBV7-6 and TRBJ1-1; 7 positions agree with TRBD1. V lost 5 bases and J lost 0; bases outside the gene matches: 12. This CDR3 has 17 amino acids. Germline lookup yields CDR1 SGHVS and CDR2 FNYEAQ.

The J gene is TRBJ1-2, the V gene TRBV3-1; 10 positions match TRBD1. V gave up 4 bases and J gave up 3 bases; unmatched junction bases: 17. Per the germline V gene, CDR1 is LGHDT and CDR2 is YNNKEL (reference sequence). This CDR3 region has 19 residues. This CDR3 reads CASSPRYLTGGALDYGYTF. The CDR3 DNA reads TGTGCCAGCAGCCCCCGTTATTTGACAGGGGGCGCATTGGACTATGGCTACACCTTC.

This clonotype has a count of ten or more. The rearrangement links TRBV20-1 to TRBJ2-5; 8 bases align to TRBD2. The germline CDR1 and CDR2 sequences are DFQATT and SNEGSKA (reference sequence). With 3 bases clipped from V and 2 bases from J, the junction kept 5 bases outside the gene matches. This CDR3 region has 14 residues. This CDR3 reads CSASRLARQETQYF. For the CDR3, the DNA is TGCAGTGCTAGCCGACTAGCGCGTCAAGAGACCCAGTACTTC.

At least ten counts were recorded for this clonotype. This rearrangement joins TRBV11-2 to TRBJ2-1, with 7 bases fitting TRBD2. Germline V CDR1 and CDR2: SGHAT, FQNNGV. This CDR3 has 14 amino acids. With V trimmed by 3 bases and J by 5 bases, 4 bases remained unmatched. The CDR3 loop reads CASSFPSGNNEQFF. The DNA for the CDR3 is TGTGCCAGCAGCTTTCCTAGCGGTAACAATGAGCAGTTCTTC.

There are a few counts of this clonotype. The DNA for the CDR3 is TGTGCCAGCAGCCAACGGACTGCGGGGGGCGGCTACACCTTC. Its protein product is CASSQRTAGGGYTF. V gene TRBV3-1 combines with J gene TRBJ1-2, with a possible D match to TRBD1 (6 bases). The CDR3 loop spans 14 amino acids. Per germline, CDR1 LGHDT and CDR2 YNNKEL (reference sequence). Trimming took 2 bases from V and 8 from J, leaving 15 bases between them.